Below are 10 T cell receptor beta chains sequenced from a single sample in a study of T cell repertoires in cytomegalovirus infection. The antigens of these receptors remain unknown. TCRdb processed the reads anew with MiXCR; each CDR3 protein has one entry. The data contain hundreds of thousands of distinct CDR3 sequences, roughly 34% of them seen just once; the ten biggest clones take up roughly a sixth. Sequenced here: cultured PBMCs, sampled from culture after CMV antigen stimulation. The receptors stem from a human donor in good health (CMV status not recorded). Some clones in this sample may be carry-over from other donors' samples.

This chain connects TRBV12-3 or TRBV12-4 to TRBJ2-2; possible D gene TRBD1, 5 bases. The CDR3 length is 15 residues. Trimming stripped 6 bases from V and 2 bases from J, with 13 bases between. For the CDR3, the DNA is TGTGCCAGCAGCCTCGGACAAATTAACACCGGGGAGCTGTTTTTT. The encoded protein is CASSLGQINTGELFF.

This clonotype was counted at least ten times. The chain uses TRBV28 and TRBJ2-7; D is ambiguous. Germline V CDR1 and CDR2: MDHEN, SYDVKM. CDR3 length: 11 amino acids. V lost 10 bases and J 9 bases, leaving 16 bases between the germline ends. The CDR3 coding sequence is TGTGCCATGGGCCAACCACCGGTGCAGTACTTC. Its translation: CAMGQPPVQYF.

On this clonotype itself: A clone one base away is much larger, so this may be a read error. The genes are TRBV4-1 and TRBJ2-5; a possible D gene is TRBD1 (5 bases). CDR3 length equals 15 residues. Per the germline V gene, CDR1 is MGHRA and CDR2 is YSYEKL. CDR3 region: CARSLSGRDRGTQYF. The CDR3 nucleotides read TGCGCCCGCAGCCTCTCAGGCAGGGATAGGGGGACCCAGTACTTC.

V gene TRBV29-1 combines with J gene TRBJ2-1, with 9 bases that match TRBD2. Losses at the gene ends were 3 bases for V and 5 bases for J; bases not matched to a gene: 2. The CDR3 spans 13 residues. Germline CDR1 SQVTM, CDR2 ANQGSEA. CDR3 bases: TGCAGCGTTGATGGCGGGAGGGACAATGAGCAGTTCTTC. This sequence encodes CSVDGGRDNEQFF.

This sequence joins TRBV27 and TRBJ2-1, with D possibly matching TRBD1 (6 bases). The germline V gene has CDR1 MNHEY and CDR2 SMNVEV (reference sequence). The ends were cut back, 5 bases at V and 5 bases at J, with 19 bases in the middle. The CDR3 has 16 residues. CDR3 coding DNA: TGTGCCAGCAGTCCCTGGGACAAATCCAGTAACAATGAGCAGTTCTTC. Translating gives CASSPWDKSSNNEQFF.

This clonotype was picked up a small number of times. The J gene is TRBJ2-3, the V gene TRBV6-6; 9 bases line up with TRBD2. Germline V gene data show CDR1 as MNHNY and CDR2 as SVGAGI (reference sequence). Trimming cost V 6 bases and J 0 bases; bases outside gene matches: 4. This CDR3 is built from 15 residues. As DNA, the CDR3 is TGTGCCAGCAGACTCCTAGCGGGAAGCACAGATACGCAGTATTTT. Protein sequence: CASRLLAGSTDTQYF.

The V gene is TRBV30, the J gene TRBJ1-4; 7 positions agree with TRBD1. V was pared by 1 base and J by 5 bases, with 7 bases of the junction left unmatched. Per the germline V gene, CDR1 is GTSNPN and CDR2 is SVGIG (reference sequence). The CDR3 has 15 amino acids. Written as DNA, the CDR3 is TGTGCCTGGAGTGCCACCGGGACAGTGAATGAAAAACTGTTTTTT. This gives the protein CAWSATGTVNEKLFF.

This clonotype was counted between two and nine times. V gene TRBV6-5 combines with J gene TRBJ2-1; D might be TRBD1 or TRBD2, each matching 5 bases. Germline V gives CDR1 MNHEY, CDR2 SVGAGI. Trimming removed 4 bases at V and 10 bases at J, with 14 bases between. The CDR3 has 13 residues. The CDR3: CASSSLLRDEQFF. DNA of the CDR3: TGTGCCAGCAGTTCCCTCCTAAGGGACGAGCAGTTCTTC.

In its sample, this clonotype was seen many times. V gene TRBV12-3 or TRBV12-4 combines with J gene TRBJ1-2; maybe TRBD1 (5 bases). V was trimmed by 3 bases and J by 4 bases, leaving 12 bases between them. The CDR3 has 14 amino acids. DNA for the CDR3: TGTGCCAGCAGTTTTGACGGACAAACCTATGGCTACACCTTC. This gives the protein CASSFDGQTYGYTF.

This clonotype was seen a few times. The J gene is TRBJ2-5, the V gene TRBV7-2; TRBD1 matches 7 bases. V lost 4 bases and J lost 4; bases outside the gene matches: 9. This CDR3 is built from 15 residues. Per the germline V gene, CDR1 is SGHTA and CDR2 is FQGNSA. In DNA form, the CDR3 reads TGTGCCAGCAGCTATTCCCGCGACAGGGTAGAGACCCAGTACTTC. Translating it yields CASSYSRDRVETQYF.